This TCR beta chain emerged from a study of early T cells in non-severe SARS-CoV-2 infection. Study as a whole: Unsorted whole-blood RNA was sequenced in bulk, leaving chains unpaired. Broader study findings: Matching with VDJdb favored anti-spike CD8 responses (missing private and CD4 specificities).

Individual cDNA molecules received unique molecular identifiers during library preparation. TCRdb redid the calling of the 5' RACE reads with MiXCR, one entry per CDR3 protein. This sample yields approximately 79,000 distinct CDR3 sequences, of which roughly 13% are seen a single time; about 1% belongs to the top ten. The CDR3 sequence is 14 residues long. The germline V gene has CDR1 LNHDA and CDR2 SQIVND (reference sequence). This clonotype came up many times. The antigen is undetermined. The germline gene is not matched at one end of the junction; a read error may be the cause. This chain connects TRBV19 to TRBJ1-5; perhaps TRBD1 as D (5 bases). Sequenced: whole blood. This TCR came from an adult who was a healthcare worker with PCR-confirmed SARS-CoV-2 infection or an uninfected control (not recorded which). This CDR3 reads CASSMQGPRGPQHF. In DNA, the CDR3 is TGTGCCAGCAGTATGCAGGGCCCTCGGGGGCCCCAGCATTTT.